This entry lists 21 T cell receptor beta chains sequenced from one sample in a study of T cell changes during pregnancy in multiple sclerosis. Measured with immunoSEQ multiplex PCR; TCRdb has only the in-frame clones, and not every one. The sample shows 40,000 or so clones, about nine tenths of them seen only once. The specimen comprised CD4+ T cells from peripheral blood mononuclear cells, sampled in the first trimester of pregnancy. The source of these receptors is a female donor in good health, enrolled as a control in a pregnancy study.

The CDR3, as DNA: TGCGCCAGCAGCAGGACTAGCGGGGCATGGGAGACCCAGTACTTC. Its translation: CASSRTSGAWETQYF. The genes are TRBV5-1 and TRBJ2-5; 12 bases fit TRBD2. The CDR3 loop spans 15 amino acids. CDR1 and CDR2 from the germline V gene are SGHRS and YFSETQ. J was trimmed by 5 bases and V by 4 bases; bases with no gene match: 6.

V is TRBV27 and J is TRBJ1-5; D unresolved. Germline CDR1 reads MNHEY; CDR2 reads SMNVEV (reference sequence). V gave up 3 bases and J gave up 3 bases, with 12 bases separating them. The CDR3 spans 15 residues. CDR3 region: CASSFSTRINQPQHF. The CDR3 nucleotides read TGTGCCAGCAGTTTCTCGACACGGATCAATCAGCCCCAGCATTTT.

The chain combines TRBV19 with TRBJ1-1; D remains unclear. This CDR3 has 17 residues. CDR1 is LNHDA, CDR2 SQIVND, per germline (reference sequence). Between the trimmed V and J ends, which lost 4 bases and 3 bases, there was a span of 21 bases. The CDR3 nucleotides read TGTGCCAGTAGTACGACAATGGGGAGGGTAGTGGACACTGAAGCTTTCTTT. The encoded protein is CASSTTMGRVVDTEAFF.

This rearrangement joins TRBV18 to TRBJ2-5, with 9 bases fitting TRBD1. V gave up 3 bases and J gave up 3 bases; unmatched junction bases: 8. The CDR3 has 16 residues. Germline V gene lookup returns CDR1 KGHSH and CDR2 LQKENI. CDR3 protein: CASSPLLQGAEETQYF. The CDR3 DNA sequence: TGTGCCAGCTCACCCCTTCTACAGGGGGCAGAAGAGACCCAGTACTTC.

The rearrangement links TRBV28 to TRBJ1-6; 8 bases are shared with TRBD1. The CDR3 extends over 15 amino acids. Germline V lookup: CDR1 MDHEN, CDR2 SYDVKM. Trimming cost V 6 bases and J 6 bases; bases outside gene matches: 7. The CDR3 bases are TGTGCCAGCAGGACCCCGGGACAGGCTAATTCACCCCTCCACTTT. Encoded protein: CASRTPGQANSPLHF.

The J gene is TRBJ1-3, the V gene TRBV4-2, with TRBD1 as a possible D gene (6 bases). The CDR3 contains 16 residues. The V end was cut by 3 bases, the J end by 0 bases, with 12 bases between. From germline, CDR1 is LGHNA and CDR2 YNFKEQ. In nucleotides, the CDR3 is TGTGCCAGCAGCCATGTACAGGGTATCTCTGGAAACACCATATATTTT. It specifies CASSHVQGISGNTIYF.

This chain joins TRBV5-4 and TRBJ1-1; TRBD1 agrees at 8 bases. The CDR3 loop spans 13 amino acids. Looked up from germline, CDR1 is SGHNT and CDR2 is YYREEE (reference sequence). The V segment lost 4 bases and the J segment 4 bases; nucleotides outside the gene matches: 3. The CDR3 DNA sequence: TGTGCCAGCAGCCAGGACAGGGTCACTGAAGCTTTCTTT. Amino acid sequence: CASSQDRVTEAFF.

The rearrangement joins TRBV29-1 to TRBJ2-2; D remains ambiguous. CDR3 length: 13 amino acids. Trimming took 7 bases from V and 4 from J, leaving 13 bases between them. Germline V CDR1 and CDR2: SQVTM, ANQGSEA. The CDR3 here is CSAEASITGELFF. CDR3 nucleotide sequence: TGCAGCGCCGAAGCCTCAATCACCGGGGAGCTGTTTTTT.

This chain joins TRBV11-2 and TRBJ2-1, with unresolved D. Trimming took 4 bases from V and 3 from J, leaving 13 bases between them. CDR3 size: 15 residues. Germline V gene data show CDR1 as SGHAT and CDR2 as FQNNGV. The CDR3 nucleotides read TGTGCCAGCAGCTCCGGGTTAGGTAGCTACAATGAGCAGTTCTTC. Its translation: CASSSGLGSYNEQFF.

The chain carries TRBV19 and TRBJ1-2; 7 bases line up with TRBD1. Germline V CDR1 and CDR2: LNHDA, SQIVND (reference sequence). Unmatched junction bases numbered 19, after V lost 10 bases and J lost 8 bases. The CDR3 has 15 residues. The CDR3 DNA sequence: TGTGCCATCCCAGAGGACCGACAGGGTCTATGGGGCTACACCTTC. This translates into CAIPEDRQGLWGYTF.

The CDR3 is CATTTGSTGELFF. CDR3 nucleotides: TGTGCCACTACGACAGGGTCCACCGGGGAGCTGTTTTTT. The V gene is TRBV28, the J gene TRBJ2-2, with 7 bases lining up with TRBD1. Germline V CDR1 and CDR2: MDHEN, SYDVKM. Trimming removed 10 bases from V and 4 bases from J; junction bases left unmatched: 6. This CDR3 spans 13 amino acids. Looking up the rest from reference TRBV28 and TRBJ2-2 gives the full variable domain: DVKVTQSSRYLVKRTGEKVFLECVQDMDHENMFWYRQDPGLGLRLIYFSYDVKMKEKGDIPEGYSVSREKKERFSLILESASTNQTSMYLCATTTGSTGELFFGEGSRLTVL.

V usage is TRBV7-9 and J usage is TRBJ2-4; a weak D match, TRBD1 (6 bases). V lost 1 base, J lost 2 bases, and 15 bases lay in between. Germline CDR1 SEHNR, CDR2 FQNEAQ (reference sequence). The CDR3 contains 17 residues. This CDR3 reads CASSLGAGDVPKNIQYF. DNA for the CDR3: TGTGCCAGCAGCTTAGGAGCAGGGGATGTGCCCAAAAACATTCAGTACTTC.

The rearrangement uses TRBV6-6 and TRBJ1-2; 9 bases are shared with TRBD1. CDR1 is MNHNY and CDR2 is SVGAGI in the germline V gene (reference sequence). Losses at the gene ends were 1 base for V and 8 bases for J; bases not matched to a gene: 8. The CDR3 consists of 15 residues. The CDR3 sequence: CASSYFSQGARGYTF. For the CDR3, the DNA is TGTGCCAGCAGTTACTTTTCACAGGGGGCGAGGGGCTACACCTTC.

The chain employs TRBV11-2 and TRBJ2-1; D is undetermined. This CDR3 contains 14 residues. The germline gives CDR1 SGHAT, CDR2 FQNNGV. Trimming left V 3 bases short and J 1 base short, with 7 bases between. CDR3 region: CASSFSVSYNEQFF. The CDR3 region has the DNA TGTGCCAGCAGCTTCTCCGTATCCTACAATGAGCAGTTCTTC.

As to this clone: The junction differs from germline at one of its ends, possibly a read error. This chain joins TRBV7-9 and TRBJ1-1, with a tentative D call TRBD1 (5 bases). Germline lookup yields CDR1 SEHNR and CDR2 FQNEAQ (reference sequence). The CDR3 is made up of 14 amino acids. The CDR3 is CASILGARGTEAFF. DNA for the CDR3: TGTGCCAGCATCTTAGGGGCTCGGGGCACTGAAGCTTTCTTT.

This clone was recorded once. This chain links TRBV28 with TRBJ1-2, with a weak D call TRBD1 (5 bases). Trimming cost V 7 bases and J 4 bases, with 13 bases left between them. The CDR3 contains 13 residues. Germline V lookup: CDR1 MDHEN, CDR2 SYDVKM. This CDR3 is CASTTGRGYGYTF. The CDR3, as DNA: TGTGCCAGCACCACGGGGAGGGGCTATGGCTACACCTTC.

The chain uses TRBV27 and TRBJ1-1, with D hard to call. CDR3 length: 14 amino acids. V shed 0 bases and J shed 8 bases, with 13 bases lying between them. Germline-derived CDR1 and CDR2 are MNHEY and SMNVEV (reference sequence). The DNA of the CDR3 is TGTGCCAGCAGTTTATCTGTCCGCGCGGGGGAAGCTTTCTTT. Its protein is CASSLSVRAGEAFF.

The rearrangement joins TRBV7-2 to TRBJ1-5; the match to TRBD1 covers 7 bases. This CDR3 spans 16 amino acids. V lost 1 base, J lost 2 bases, and 5 bases stayed unmatched. The germline CDR1 and CDR2 sequences are SGHTA and FQGNSA. CDR3 DNA: TGTGCCAGCAGCTTAGTACCGCAGGGGGGCAATCAGCCCCAGCATTTT. Protein sequence: CASSLVPQGGNQPQHF.

V is TRBV5-1 and J is TRBJ2-7; the D gene is possibly TRBD1 (6 bases). Per the germline V gene, CDR1 is SGHRS and CDR2 is YFSETQ. The germline V and J ends were trimmed by 5 bases and 0 bases, with 12 bases remaining between them. The CDR3 runs 14 residues. The CDR3 DNA sequence: TGCGCCAGCAGGGTGGGGACACACTCCTACGAGCAGTACTTC. Amino acids: CASRVGTHSYEQYF.

The chain combines TRBV25-1 with TRBJ2-5; D is uncertain. Germline V lookup: CDR1 MGHDK, CDR2 SYGVNS. Trimming pared 2 bases from V and 5 bases from J, leaving 9 bases between. The CDR3 spans 13 residues. The CDR3 reads CASSEQTGETQYF. CDR3 in DNA: TGTGCCAGCAGTGAACAAACGGGTGAGACCCAGTACTTC.

Here the CDR3 DNA reads TGTGCCAGCAGCCAAGCGGGATTCAGGGGAGATAGCAATCAGCCCCAGCATTTT. The encoded protein is CASSQAGFRGDSNQPQHF. The chain couples TRBV4-2 to TRBJ1-5; TRBD1 is a possible D gene (6 bases). Per germline, CDR1 LGHNA and CDR2 YNFKEQ. V gave up 1 base and J gave up 0 bases, with 16 bases separating them. The CDR3 consists of 18 residues.